This TCR beta chain was recorded in a study of T cells expressing NK-cell markers (dated by TCRdb to the early 2020s). About the full investigation: Three sorted T-cell subsets (CD3+CD56+NKG2C+, CD3+CD56+NKG2C- and CD3+CD56-NKG2C+) from several donors had their TCR beta-chain repertoires profiled. The study sequenced eight donors, all healthy volunteers chosen at random: three men and five women. Of the eight sequenced donors, seven were found to be HCMV-seropositive and one was found to be HCMV-seronegative. Sequencing of the libraries produced 2 x 150 bp reads on Illumina HiSeq 2000/2500, MiSeq or NextSeq. Study-wide findings and limitations: Those dominant clonotypes were again the most abundant among CD3+CD56-NKG2C+ cells in a handful of donors, at about 28.3-60.1%. In six donors, the dominant CD3+CD56+NKG2C+ clonotypes ranked among the top 10 CD8+ clonotypes, making up 1.0-7.0% of CD8+ T cells. Whether the expanded NKG2C-expressing T cell clones were specific for HCMV antigens was left unclear.

HCMV serostatus was determined by detecting HCMV-specific IgG in serum with a commercial ELISA kit. Ficoll density gradient centrifugation was used to isolate peripheral blood mononuclear cells from blood. From cysteine to phenylalanine, the CDR3 is 15 amino acids long. No DNA appears here. In the germline V gene (reference sequence), CDR1 corresponds to MNHEY and CDR2 to SMNVEV. About this clonotype itself: What this receptor recognizes is not known.

The sample was run on an Illumina HiSeq 2000. TCR beta cDNA libraries were made by 5'RACE template switching that added a universal primer site and unique molecular identifiers. Synthesis of cDNA was primed from the TCR beta constant segment and was followed by two consecutive PCR amplification steps. In the authors' own workflow: MIGEC was used to demultiplex reads and group the reads by UMI, and MiTCR was used to assemble and quantify clonotypes. To exclude erroneous sequences, any TCR cDNA sequence not supported by at least two reads was discarded. The tcR package was used for downstream repertoire analysis, and clonotypes were matched between fractions using CDR3 nucleotide sequence together with V segment. VDJmatch was used to annotate antigen specificity against VDJdb, with one amino acid substitution allowed in CDR3. Following reprocessing of the reads by TCRdb, the data hold one row per CDR3 protein sequence and no DNA is available. In this record, the V and J calls reflect TCRdb's handling and not the investigators' own analysis. The sample table records about 460,000 distinct CDR3 sequences. The ten largest clonotypes hold almost 1.5% of the sample.

What was sequenced was blood T cells: a sorted CD56 or NKG2C T cell subset, CD4+ or CD8+ T cells, or bulk PBMC T cells (not recorded which). The V and J genes are TRBV27 and TRBJ2-3; TCRdb lists TRBD1, though no DNA is available to test this call. This clonotype was sampled from a woman in her forties or fifties in good health. Donor details come from another sample of the same person, matched by shared clones. The CDR3 reads CASGIQGVSTDTQYF.